Here is one T cell receptor beta chain with its context. It was with a sample-barcoded 5' primer and a J-beta primer mix that a second PCR of roughly 7 to 12 cycles was run. A single record per CDR3 protein comes from TCRdb applying MiXCR to the 5' RACE reads. The repertoire holds some 710,000 distinct CDR3 sequences, with 22% as singletons. The record originates from a study of blood T cells in healthy people across ages. This CDR3 region has 16 residues. Trimming removed 9 bases at V and 4 bases at J, with 24 bases between. CDR1 is LNHDA, CDR2 SQIVND, per germline (reference sequence). Specimen: blood. The genes are TRBV19 and TRBJ1-1, with unresolved D. This sequence was found in a man aged 65-85 years in good health. The CDR3 nucleotides read TGTGCCAGCAAAAGTCTCGTCACCCAAAAGAGCACTGAAGCTTTCTTT. It yields the protein CASKSLVTQKSTEAFF.